This TCR beta chain is from a study of vaccination effects on CD4 cells after COVID-19. About the research overall: Post-vaccine draws lagged the second dose by a median of 72 days.

Here immunoSEQ multiplex PCR was the method, and the copy in TCRdb shows in-frame clones only, minus some. This sample carries about 81,000 clones, over 75% of them seen once, and the ten largest clones take 0.85% to 1.3%. Findings and caveats of the study: Cross-reactivity toward common cold coronaviruses was confined to only 1 of 255 vaccine-induced clones in healthy vaccinees.

About this clone itself: The target antigen is unknown.

ViraFEST used viral peptide pools to expand antigen-specific CD4+ T cells before sequencing. It was after 10 days of culture that CD4+ T cells were isolated. Participants received two doses of either the BNT162b2 or mRNA-1273 vaccine. About 2 million PBMC per well received about 10 IU/ml IL-2 and approximately 9.2 ug/ml peptides in culture. The V gene end was trimmed by 4 bases and the J gene end by 0 bases; junction bases not matched to a gene: 10. The germline gives CDR1 KGHSH, CDR2 LQKENI. The CDR3 loop spans 17 amino acids. The rearrangement uses TRBV18 and TRBJ2-5, with 8 nucleotides matching TRBD2. Sequencing used CD4+ T cells from PBMCs cultured with HCoV-OC43 spike peptides, obtained after COVID-19 vaccination. Subset noted: HCoV-OC43 spike overlapping peptide pool stimulation. This clonotype originated in a human donor who received a COVID-19 vaccine. DNA for the CDR3: TGTGCCAGCTCACTGTTTTTGAGCGGGGGTTACCAAGAGACCCAGTACTTC. This codes for CASSLFLSGGYQETQYF.